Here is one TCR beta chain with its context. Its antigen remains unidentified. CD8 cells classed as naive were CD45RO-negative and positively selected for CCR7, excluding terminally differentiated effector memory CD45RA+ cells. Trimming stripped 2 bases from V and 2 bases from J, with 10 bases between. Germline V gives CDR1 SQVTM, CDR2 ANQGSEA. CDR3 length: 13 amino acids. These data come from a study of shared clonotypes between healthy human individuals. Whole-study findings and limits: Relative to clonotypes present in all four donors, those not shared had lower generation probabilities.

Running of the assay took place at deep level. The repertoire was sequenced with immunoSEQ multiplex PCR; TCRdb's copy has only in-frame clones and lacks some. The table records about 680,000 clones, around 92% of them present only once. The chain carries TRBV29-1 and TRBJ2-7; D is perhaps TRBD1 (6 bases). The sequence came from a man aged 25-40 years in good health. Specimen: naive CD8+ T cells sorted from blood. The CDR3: CSVEMDSPYEQYF. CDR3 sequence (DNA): TGCAGCGTTGAAATGGACAGCCCCTACGAGCAGTACTTC.